The T cell receptor beta chain under discussion was sequenced for a study of blood T cells in healthy people across ages. Broader study findings: More naive CD4+ cells and higher diversity were found in long-lived than in aged donors. In older individuals, TCR beta diversity per million T cells was lower, falling roughly linearly with age.

V lost 1 base and J lost 2; bases outside the gene matches: 5. Per the germline V gene, CDR1 is SGHRS and CDR2 is YFSETQ. The CDR3 runs 16 residues. With a J-beta primer mix and a sample-barcoded 5' primer, a second PCR ran about 7 to 11 cycles. MiXCR, run by TCRdb on the 5' RACE reads, gives a single entry per CDR3 protein. The sample holds about 900,000 distinct CDR3 sequences, around 46% seen once. About 10 milliliters of peripheral blood were drawn from each donor into EDTA-treated tubes. As regards this clonotype: Its specificity is unknown.

The sample comprised blood. The receptor's source is a man aged 25 to 40 in good health. V usage is TRBV5-1 and J usage is TRBJ1-1, with 10 bases identical to TRBD1. This CDR3 is CASSLKGQGFNTEAFF. CDR3 coding DNA: TGCGCCAGCAGCTTGAAGGGACAGGGGTTTAACACTGAAGCTTTCTTT.